The subject of this entry is one T cell receptor (beta chain). The antigen remains undetermined. This may stem from a read error, because a much larger clone lies one nucleotide away. CDR3 length: 14 amino acids. Germline V CDR1 and CDR2: LGHDT, YNNKEL (reference sequence). The sample is drawn from a study of human T cells and chemical hapten exposure. As for the study in general: Diphenylcyclopropenone was applied weekly to patients' scalps across the roughly 23-week study.

Regarding time point: patch test 3, about 24 weeks after DPC sensitization. Treatment denoted: therapeutic diphenylcyclopropenone sensitization with weekly scalp DPC. Blood draws came first, before each patch test. Alopecia patients between 18 and 70 years old and suitable for DPC were used as donors. Each CDR3 protein is one row after TCRdb ran MiXCR on the RACE reads. In the table there are about 160,000 distinct CDR3 sequences, roughly a quarter of which are singletons. Findings and caveats of the study: Among expanded TCRs, significantly more large CDR3 similarity clusters formed than among controls.

V usage is TRBV3-1 and J usage is TRBJ1-2; D uncertain. This receptor was identified in a woman aged 18-30 years with alopecia areata. Some clones in this sample may be carry-over from other donors' samples. This specimen was whole blood, taken in connection with sensitization to the hapten diphenylcyclopropenone (DPC). As DNA, the CDR3 is TGTGCCAGCAACCAAGACTATAACGGCTATGGCTACACCTTC. As protein: CASNQDYNGYGYTF.